Each of the 30 T cell receptor beta chains below was sequenced from the same sample in a study of technical replicates of blood from a handful of donors. The table came from immunoSEQ multiplex PCR; TCRdb's copy has only in-frame clones and leaves some out. The sample lists 75,000 to 100,000 clones, about 94% seen once, with 0.38% in the top ten. Sequences were obtained from T cells isolated from PBMCs. The origin of the receptors is a human donor in good health.

V usage is TRBV9 and J usage is TRBJ2-7; TRBD2 agrees at 7 bases. The V gene's germline CDR1 is SGDLS and CDR2 YYNGEE. V shed 0 bases and J 2 bases; nucleotides not matched to a gene: 8. The CDR3 sequence is 16 residues long. CDR3 bases: TGTGCCAGCAGCGTAGGGGTCGGAGCGGGAACCTACGAGCAGTACTTC. Its translation is CASSVGVGAGTYEQYF.

CDR3 residues: CASSLGAGAYNEQFF. DNA of the CDR3: TGTGCCAGCAGCTTAGGAGCGGGGGCTTACAATGAGCAGTTCTTC. The rearrangement uses TRBV7-7 and TRBJ2-1, with 8 bases fitting TRBD2. The V gene's germline CDR1 is SSHAT and CDR2 FNYEAQ (reference sequence). The CDR3 has 15 residues. V dropped 1 base and J dropped 4; count of bases not matched to a gene: 3.

The chain carries TRBV18 and TRBJ1-5, with a possible D match to TRBD1 (5 bases). Trimming removed 2 bases from V and 6 bases from J, with 11 bases in between. This CDR3 has 14 residues. Germline CDR1 KGHSH, CDR2 LQKENI. The CDR3 coding sequence is TGTGCCAGCTCACCAAGAAGGGGTGGTCAGCCCCAGCATTTT. Its translation: CASSPRRGGQPQHF.

As to this clone: Germline is not matched at one junction end, which may reflect a read error. The CDR3 DNA follows: TGCGCCAGTAGACACCAAGCGGGAGCGCACTTC. This gives the protein CASRHQAGAHF. The chain has TRBV5-1 and TRBJ2-5; TRBD2 matches at 8 bases. CDR1 and CDR2 from the germline V gene are SGHRS and YFSETQ. The CDR3 contains 11 residues.

The V call is TRBV10-3, the J call TRBJ2-7; 11 nucleotides match TRBD2. Germline V gene data show CDR1 as ENHRY and CDR2 as SYGVKD. The CDR3 is made up of 14 amino acids. The V segment lost 3 bases and the J segment 2 bases; nucleotides outside the gene matches: 0. CDR3 sequence (DNA): TGTGCCATCAGTGAACTAGCGGGAGCCTACGAGCAGTACTTC. Its translation is CAISELAGAYEQYF.

The rearrangement joins TRBV28 to TRBJ1-2; perhaps TRBD1 as D (5 bases). With 2 bases removed from V and 9 bases from J, the gap between germline ends came to 19 bases. Germline-derived CDR1 and CDR2 are MDHEN and SYDVKM. This CDR3 has 15 amino acids. In DNA, the CDR3 is TGTGCCAGCAGTTTAAAAGGGGAAGAAAACAAGAGCTACACCTTC. This gives the protein CASSLKGEENKSYTF.

The V call is TRBV4-1, the J call TRBJ1-1; 8 bases are a match to TRBD1. In germline, CDR1 is MGHRA, CDR2 YSYEKL. CDR3 length: 15 amino acids. The J segment lost 2 bases and the V segment lost 1 base, leaving 3 bases of the junction unmatched. DNA for the CDR3: TGCGCCAGCAGCCAAGTGACAGGGGTAAACACTGAAGCTTTCTTT. Amino acids: CASSQVTGVNTEAFF.

The genes are TRBV13 and TRBJ2-7; tentative D call: TRBD2 (6 bases). Germline CDR1 is PRHDT and CDR2 is FYEKMQ (reference sequence). The CDR3 consists of 14 residues. Trimming pared 5 bases from V and 2 bases from J, leaving 13 bases between. The CDR3 coding sequence is TGTGCCAGCAGCACCGGGACTCCGACCTACGAGCAGTACTTC. It yields the protein CASSTGTPTYEQYF.

In its sample, this clone was seen once. This chain connects TRBV11-2 to TRBJ2-6; D gene uncertain. The CDR3 sequence is 13 residues long. Germline assignment: CDR1 SGHAT and CDR2 FQNNGV. V gave up 6 bases and J gave up 4 bases, with 7 bases separating them. In nucleotides, the CDR3 is TGTGCCAGCAGGTGGGCCGGGGCCAACGTCCTGACTTTC. Residues: CASRWAGANVLTF.

The chain carries TRBV5-4 and TRBJ2-7; 12 nucleotides align to TRBD2. With V trimmed by 3 bases and J by 6 bases, 4 bases remained unmatched. Germline V gene data show CDR1 as SGHNT and CDR2 as YYREEE (reference sequence). CDR3 size: 14 residues. In DNA, the CDR3 is TGTGCCAGCAGCTGGGGACTAGCGGGTCTCGAGCAGTACTTC. The encoded protein is CASSWGLAGLEQYF.

The V and J genes are TRBV7-7 and TRBJ2-1; D might be TRBD1 (5 bases). This CDR3 has 13 amino acids. V was pared by 5 bases and J by 10 bases, with 15 bases between. From germline, CDR1 is SSHAT and CDR2 FNYEAQ (reference sequence). The CDR3 region is CASSPNRLGEQFF. The CDR3 DNA is TGTGCCAGCAGCCCTAACAGGCTCGGGGAGCAGTTCTTC.

The chain recombines TRBV30 with TRBJ2-1, with D perhaps matching TRBD2 (5 bases). Germline V gene sequence: CDR1 GTSNPN, CDR2 SVGIG (reference sequence). Trimming removed 3 bases from V and 4 bases from J, with 13 bases in between. CDR3 size: 14 residues. For the CDR3, the DNA is TGTGCCTGGAGCTCTAGCCTTCTTTACAATGAGCAGTTCTTC. It encodes CAWSSSLLYNEQFF.

The chain has TRBV6-6 and TRBJ1-2; 7 positions agree with TRBD1. In germline, CDR1 is MNHNY, CDR2 SVGAGI (reference sequence). Trimming cost V 0 bases and J 8 bases; bases outside gene matches: 3. This CDR3 has 13 amino acids. CDR3 region: CASSYSEGGGYTF. DNA of the CDR3: TGTGCCAGCAGTTACTCTGAAGGGGGCGGCTACACCTTC.

The rearrangement uses TRBV6-5 and TRBJ1-4; 9 bases are a match to TRBD1. The V gene end was trimmed by 5 bases and the J gene end by 6 bases; junction bases not matched to a gene: 4. This CDR3 comprises 14 residues. The V gene's germline CDR1 is MNHEY and CDR2 SVGAGI. This chain's CDR3 is CASSANRGHEKLFF. The CDR3 bases are TGTGCCAGCAGTGCCAACAGGGGGCATGAAAAACTGTTTTTT.

V and J are TRBV2 and TRBJ2-7; 7 bases agree with TRBD1. This CDR3 has 15 amino acids. Germline trimming cut 4 bases from V and 0 bases from J; bases unmatched to any gene: 6. Germline CDR1 and CDR2: SNHLY and FYNNEI. In nucleotides, the CDR3 is TGTGCCAGCAGTGGTGACAGGGCTAGCTCCTACGAGCAGTACTTC. Amino acid sequence: CASSGDRASSYEQYF.

The V and J genes are TRBV5-1 and TRBJ2-3; the D is unclear. This CDR3 has 13 residues. Germline assignment: CDR1 SGHRS and CDR2 YFSETQ. Between the trimmed V and J ends, which lost 4 bases and 3 bases, there was a span of 9 bases. CDR3 protein: CASSPFLTDTQYF. The CDR3 nucleotides are TGCGCCAGCAGCCCGTTCCTTACAGATACGCAGTATTTT.

This clone was recorded only once. The chain employs TRBV9 and TRBJ2-7; 9 bases align to TRBD1. The trim removed 3 bases at V and 5 bases at J, leaving 9 bases unmatched. Per the germline V gene, CDR1 is SGDLS and CDR2 is YYNGEE. The CDR3 is 15 residues long. The chain's CDR3 is CASSGVTGGWNEQYF. In nucleotides, the CDR3 is TGTGCCAGCAGCGGAGTTACAGGGGGCTGGAACGAGCAGTACTTC.

The chain has TRBV27 and TRBJ1-2; the D gene is possibly TRBD1 (5 bases). There are 12 residues in the CDR3. Between the trimmed V and J ends, which lost 5 bases and 7 bases, there was a span of 11 bases. CDR1 and CDR2 from the germline V gene are MNHEY and SMNVEV (reference sequence). DNA for the CDR3: TGTGCCAGCAGTCCGCAGGGATTTGGCTACACCTTC. This translates into CASSPQGFGYTF.

The J gene is TRBJ2-7, the V gene TRBV6-5; no clear D gene. The germline CDR1 and CDR2 sequences are MNHEY and SVGAGI. The CDR3 has 14 residues. Trimming cost V 0 bases and J 6 bases, with 12 bases left between them. The CDR3 here is CASSYSGVLAEQYF. The CDR3 nucleotides read TGTGCCAGCAGTTACTCTGGCGTGTTAGCCGAGCAGTACTTC.

The genes are TRBV4-3 and TRBJ2-7; TRBD2 agrees at 10 bases. Germline loops: CDR1 LGHNA, CDR2 YSLEER. This CDR3 contains 15 residues. V shed 4 bases and J 4 bases; nucleotides not matched to a gene: 7. The CDR3 loop reads CASSPSLSGRYEQYF. CDR3 DNA: TGCGCCAGCAGCCCCTCCCTTAGCGGGAGGTACGAGCAGTACTTC.

V is TRBV2 and J is TRBJ2-3; TRBD2 aligns across 8 bases. From germline, CDR1 is SNHLY and CDR2 FYNNEI. V lost 3 bases to trimming and J lost 4 bases; unmatched junction nucleotides: 6. The CDR3 sequence is 15 residues long. CDR3 in DNA: TGTGCCAGCAGTGAGGCGGTTAGCGGGGCAGATACGCAGTATTTT. It codes for CASSEAVSGADTQYF.

J is TRBJ2-3 and V is TRBV6-1; D might be TRBD1 (6 bases). This CDR3 has 18 amino acids. V lost 2 bases to trimming and J lost 2 bases, with 20 bases between them. The germline V gene has CDR1 MNHNS and CDR2 SASEGT. The CDR3, as DNA: TGTGCCAGCAGTGAATCCCCCCGGACAGCGGCGTACACAGATACGCAGTATTTT. As protein: CASSESPRTAAYTDTQYF.

The V gene is TRBV20-1, the J gene TRBJ2-7; D gene ambiguous. Trimming pared 1 base from V and 4 bases from J, leaving 2 bases between. Germline V gives CDR1 DFQATT, CDR2 SNEGSKA (reference sequence). CDR3 size: 10 residues. This chain's CDR3 is CSARVYEQYF. Written as DNA, the CDR3 is TGCAGTGCTAGAGTATACGAGCAGTACTTC.

Only a few counts were recorded for this clone. This chain uses TRBV28 with TRBJ1-1; D perhaps matches TRBD1 (6 bases). The V gene's germline CDR1 is MDHEN and CDR2 SYDVKM. This CDR3 has 13 amino acids. With 6 bases removed from V and 1 base from J, the gap between germline ends came to 9 bases. The CDR3: CASRLQGNTEAFF. CDR3 sequence (DNA): TGTGCCAGCAGGTTACAGGGGAACACTGAAGCTTTCTTT.

This clone appeared a few times. This chain joins TRBV30 and TRBJ1-1; unclear D gene. CDR1 is GTSNPN, CDR2 SVGIG, per germline (reference sequence). This CDR3 spans 13 amino acids. V was clipped by 2 bases and J by 0 bases, with 7 bases between them. CDR3 sequence reads: CAWSPSMNTEAFF. The CDR3 bases are TGTGCCTGGAGTCCGAGTATGAACACTGAAGCTTTCTTT.

The chain has TRBV6-5 and TRBJ1-1; 7 bases map to TRBD1. The length of the CDR3 is 11 residues. V lost 6 bases, J lost 6 bases, and 1 base stayed unmatched. CDR1 and CDR2 from the germline V gene are MNHEY and SVGAGI. CDR3 sequence reads: CASRQGAEAFF. The CDR3 bases are TGTGCCAGCAGGCAGGGGGCTGAAGCTTTCTTT.

This chain joins TRBV6-5 and TRBJ2-1, with 9 bases identical to TRBD1. The V and J ends lost 6 bases and 4 bases, in that order; junction bases with no gene match: 7. The CDR3 extends over 15 amino acids. CDR1 MNHEY and CDR2 SVGAGI come from the germline V gene. CDR3 amino acids: CASSYTGTGYNEQFF. As DNA, the CDR3 is TGTGCCAGCAGCTATACCGGGACAGGGTACAATGAGCAGTTCTTC.

This clone was seen more than once but under ten times. V gene TRBV27 combines with J gene TRBJ1-2; no clear D gene. The length of the CDR3 is 13 residues. In germline, CDR1 is MNHEY, CDR2 SMNVEV (reference sequence). V lost 3 bases and J 7 bases, leaving 12 bases between the germline ends. This CDR3 reads CASSFSHEAGYTF. CDR3 nucleotides: TGTGCCAGCAGTTTTAGCCACGAGGCTGGCTACACCTTC.

The rearrangement joins TRBV4-1 to TRBJ2-3; 13 positions agree with TRBD2. From germline, CDR1 is MGHRA and CDR2 YSYEKL. J lost 4 bases, V lost 4 bases, and 11 bases had no gene match. The CDR3 runs 18 residues. The CDR3 is CASSPSPLLAGGADTQYF. The CDR3 bases are TGCGCCAGCAGCCCATCCCCCCTACTAGCGGGAGGGGCAGATACGCAGTATTTT.

The V and J genes are TRBV5-1 and TRBJ2-2; D possibly corresponds to TRBD1 (6 bases). There are 14 residues in the CDR3. V lost 4 bases to trimming and J lost 3 bases, with 10 bases between them. The germline gives CDR1 SGHRS, CDR2 YFSETQ. CDR3 sequence (DNA): TGCGCCAGCAGCCAAGGACAGCACACCGGGGAGCTGTTTTTT. Translated, it gives CASSQGQHTGELFF.